This T cell receptor beta chain was recorded in a study of cytomegalovirus exposure and HLA in healthy donors. The PCR had 60 Vbeta and 13 Jbeta primers. Here immunoSEQ multiplex PCR was the method, and the copy in TCRdb shows in-frame clones only, minus some. The repertoire holds about 220,000 clones, with just over 75% as singletons. V was cut by 1 base and J by 2 bases, with 6 bases left in between. The CDR3 runs to 14 residues. In germline, CDR1 is MNHNS, CDR2 SASEGT. The rearrangement links TRBV6-1 to TRBJ2-1, with a possible D match to TRBD2 (6 bases). The sequence derives from a man aged 18 to 30 in good health and CMV-seronegative. Sequenced input: PBMCs. In DNA, the CDR3 is TGTGCCAGCAGTGAAGGGGGGGCCTACAATGAGCAGTTCTTC. It codes for CASSEGGAYNEQFF.